This section outlines one T cell receptor (beta chain) sequence together with its context. This clonotype appeared a few times. Its antigen is not yet known. No base qualities exist here, and no much larger clone lies one base off it. These data come from a study of T cells in Graves' hyperthyroidism and ophthalmopathy (dated by TCRdb to the late 2010s). Regarding the complete study: Peripheral blood was sampled at the time of initial diagnosis, prior to any treatment. A discovery cohort of about 95 patients, approximately 44 with Graves' ophthalmopathy and fewer than 65 with stable Graves' hyperthyroidism, was used to find distinguishing TCR V-J signatures. According to the paper, TCR Vbeta CDR3 sequencing was carried out on more than 120 peripheral blood samples, which came from fewer than 50 ophthalmopathy, roughly 75 hyperthyroidism and approximately 17 progressor patients. Once sampling was done, hyperthyroidism patients were given methimazole at a starting dose of 30 mg daily, whereas ophthalmopathy patients were given high-dose intravenous methylprednisolone. In several Graves' hyperthyroidism patients, the study also compared T-cell repertoires from thyroid tissue with T-cell repertoires from blood. An independent validation cohort of under 20 hyperthyroidism patients and about 16 patients who later progressed to ophthalmopathy tested prospective prediction of ophthalmopathy. The approximately 90 discovery patients were divided at random into training and test sets in a 7:3 ratio.

Ophthalmopathy patients had moderately to severely active disease, Clinical Activity Score of at least 3, NOSPECS grade of at least 4, and duration under 3 months. Any patient with an uncontrolled infection, another autoimmune disease, pregnancy or lactation was excluded. Diagnoses were established on the basis of clinical symptoms, serum thyroxine and TRAb, thyroid ultrasound, and orbital computed tomography. PBMCs were separated from roughly 10 ml of fresh peripheral blood using Ficoll-Paque density gradient centrifugation. Total RNA was extracted using Trizol reagent, and RNA quality was assessed on an Agilent 2100 Bioanalyzer. General findings and caveats noted by the study authors: Most expanded thyroid clonotypes (frequency above 0.001) were also found in blood, which suggests that blood repertoires may mirror thyroid immune responses. In validation, progression to ophthalmopathy was predicted by the model with roughly 69% sensitivity and 72.22% specificity, a median of roughly 6 months before onset. No statistical method was used to set the sample size in advance, and investigators knew the group allocation. In cross-validation, a model built on a 13 V-J signature told ophthalmopathy apart from stable hyperthyroidism with less than 90% sensitivity and around 81% specificity, and in testing the same model reached 80%/75%.

The TCR beta CDR3 regions were amplified from the RNA transcripts. The first round of RT-PCR for the TCR CDR3 was performed with the HTBI primer set and the Qiagen OneStep RT-PCR kit. The libraries were constructed in a second round of multiplex PCR and then size-selected and purified. Sequencing of the libraries was done on an Illumina HiSeq2000 using paired-end 100 bp reads. In the paper's pipeline: SOAPnuke was used to process the raw data, with reads discarded if the reads contained adapters or uncalled bases, had a mean Phred below 15, or lacked an exact constant-primer or identifier match. COPE v1.2.5 was used to merge the high-quality paired reads, and each unique nucleotide sequence was defined as a clonotype. Clonotypes were aligned to IMGT TRBV, TRBD and TRBJ reference segments using MiTCR v1.1. The analysis was restricted to V-J combinations with a frequency above 0.0001, which together covered 99.2% of the repertoires. The TCS score was defined as F50 (clonal expansion) divided by E x V (chaos), with BLOSUM62-based TCRdist calculated between CDR3 peptides within each V-J. Welch's t-statistics and random forest reduced 500 to 650 V-J features to 13, which were used in a naive Bayes classifier (R e1071). TCRdb cleaned the public reads at Q25 with fastp, built clones with MiXCR and kept in-frame beta chains. Each CDR3 protein appears once, grouped with its most common genes and DNA. It is TCRdb's table, rather than the study itself, that gives the V and J calls and clone size. This sample has some 500,000 distinct CDR3 sequences in its table, and roughly a quarter of those were observed once. Roughly 12% of the sample is taken by the ten largest.

The CDR3, cysteine through phenylalanine, is 16 amino acids long. The kept DNA is CDR3 alone, 48 bases in frame from the first base. V lost 3 bases and J lost 10 bases, and the count of bases not matched to a germline gene is 8. Based on the germline V gene, the CDR1 and CDR2 sequences are SGDLS and YYNGEE. The V gene is TRBV9 and the J gene is TRBJ2-4; 15 junctional bases match TRBD2. This TCR derives from a woman aged 25 to 39 with Graves' ophthalmopathy. Sequenced sample: blood. The CDR3 protein: CASSATPGTSGGIQYF. At the DNA level, the sequence is TGTGCCAGCAGCGCCACTCCCGGGACTAGCGGGGGGATTCAGTACTTC. Here the CDR3 is joined to the reference TRBV9 and TRBJ2-4 genes, and the full variable domain is: DSGVTQTPKHLITATGQRVTLRCSPRSGDLSVYWYQQSLDQGLQFLIQYYNGEERAKGNILERFSAQQFPDLHSELNLSSLELGDSALYFCASSATPGTSGGIQYFGAGTRLSVL.